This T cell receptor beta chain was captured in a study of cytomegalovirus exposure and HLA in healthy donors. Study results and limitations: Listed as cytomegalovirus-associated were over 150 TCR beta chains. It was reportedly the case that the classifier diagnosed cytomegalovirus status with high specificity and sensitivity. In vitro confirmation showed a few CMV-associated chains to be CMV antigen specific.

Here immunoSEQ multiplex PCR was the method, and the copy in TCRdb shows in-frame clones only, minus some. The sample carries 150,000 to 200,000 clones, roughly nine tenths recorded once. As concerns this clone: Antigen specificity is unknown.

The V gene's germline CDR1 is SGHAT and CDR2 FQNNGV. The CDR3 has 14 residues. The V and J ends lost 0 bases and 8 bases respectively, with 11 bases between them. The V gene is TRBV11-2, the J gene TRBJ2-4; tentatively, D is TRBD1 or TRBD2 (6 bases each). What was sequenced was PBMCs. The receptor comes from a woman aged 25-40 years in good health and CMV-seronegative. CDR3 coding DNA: TGTGCCAGCAGCTTAGATCGGGGGCCTGACATTCAGTACTTC. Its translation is CASSLDRGPDIQYF.